A selection of T cell receptor beta chains follows, all from one sample in a study of blood T cells in healthy people across ages. MiXCR, run by TCRdb on the 5' RACE reads, gives a single entry per CDR3 protein. The sample comprises over a million distinct CDR3 sequences, roughly two fifths of which are singletons, and about 4% rests with the top ten. The sequenced sample consisted of blood. All receptors come from a young woman in good health. The CDR3 runs from the conserved cysteine through the conserved F or W. The D gene is left open where the match is weak. A row's size may be missing; if present it is once, few, many or a size class.

D gene	J gene	clone size	V gene	CDR3 protein	CDR3 DNA
NA	TRBJ1-5	NA	TRBV5-1	CASSLDLQSGQPQHF	TGCGCCAGCAGCTTGGATCTGCAAAGTGGCCAGCCCCAGCATTTT
TRBD2	TRBJ2-7	NA	TRBV6-2/TRBV6-3	CASSCRGDYEQYF	TGTGCCAGCAGTTGTCGGGGGGATTACGAGCAGTACTTC
NA	TRBJ1-2	few	TRBV12-3/TRBV12-4	CASRGTARYGYTF	TGTGCCAGCAGAGGGACGGCCCGTTATGGCTACACCTTC
NA	TRBJ2-1	few	TRBV11-2	CASSLDPQQFF	TGTGCCAGCAGCTTAGATCCGCAGCAGTTCTTC
TRBD2	TRBJ2-3	NA	TRBV20-1	CSAPKRLAGGPTDTQYF	TGCAGTGCTCCAAAACGACTAGCGGGGGGGCCCACAGATACGCAGTATTTT
NA	TRBJ2-7	NA	TRBV13	CASSERTVTYEQYF	TGTGCCAGCTCTGAGCGGACAGTCACCTACGAGCAGTACTTC
NA	TRBJ2-4	once	TRBV11-2	CASRSPGTAKNIQYF	TGTGCCAGCAGATCCCCAGGGACGGCCAAAAACATTCAGTACTTC
TRBD1	TRBJ1-2	NA	TRBV12-3/TRBV12-4	CASSLALGQQYGYTF	TGTGCCAGCAGTTTAGCCCTGGGACAGCAGTATGGCTACACCTTC
NA	TRBJ2-5	few	TRBV18	CASSPRTTAGETQYF	TGTGCCAGCTCACCTAGGACAACCGCCGGGGAGACCCAGTACTTC
NA	TRBJ1-4	NA	TRBV9	CASSVGVSLNEKLFF	TGTGCCAGCAGCGTAGGCGTCAGCCTAAATGAAAAACTGTTTTTT
TRBD2	TRBJ2-1	NA	TRBV29-1	CSVAGVFLGEQFF	TGCAGCGTAGCGGGAGTATTTCTCGGTGAGCAGTTCTTC
NA	TRBJ1-2	NA	TRBV4-3	CASSHTDRTNYGYTF	TGCGCCAGCAGCCACACTGACAGGACTAACTATGGCTACACCTTC
TRBD2	TRBJ2-1	few	TRBV10-3	CAISTSGRASYNEQFF	TGTGCCATCTCGACTAGCGGGAGGGCGTCCTACAATGAGCAGTTCTTC
NA	TRBJ2-7	few	TRBV10-3	CAISEPGAENYEQYF	TGTGCCATCAGTGAGCCGGGGGCAGAGAACTACGAGCAGTACTTC
NA	TRBJ2-3	NA	TRBV4-1	CASSQDLSGNTDTQYF	TGCGCCAGCAGCCAAGACCTTAGCGGCAACACAGATACGCAGTATTTT
NA	TRBJ1-1	NA	TRBV9	CASSLRHENTEAFF	TGTGCCAGCAGCTTAAGACACGAGAACACTGAAGCTTTCTTT
NA	TRBJ1-5	few	TRBV7-8	CASSLSQSNQPQHF	TGTGCCAGCAGCTTGAGCCAGAGCAATCAGCCCCAGCATTTT
NA	TRBJ2-7	few	TRBV11-2	CASTFSAYEQYF	TGTGCCAGCACCTTCTCCGCCTACGAGCAGTACTTC
NA	TRBJ2-6	NA	TRBV21-1	CASSKVSTSGANVLTF	TGTGCCAGCAGCAAAGTATCAACCTCTGGGGCCAACGTCCTGACTTTC
NA	TRBJ2-7	few	TRBV27	CASSSGQLFSYEQYF	TGTGCCAGCAGTTCAGGACAGCTCTTTTCCTACGAGCAGTACTTC
NA	TRBJ2-3	NA	TRBV19	CASSIGSSGSTDTQYF	TGTGCCAGTAGTATAGGTTCCAGCGGGAGCACAGATACGCAGTATTTT
NA	TRBJ2-7	few	TRBV6-5	CASTPLPGHEQYF	TGTGCCAGCACCCCGCTGCCGGGGCACGAGCAGTACTTC
NA	TRBJ1-2	NA	TRBV6-5	CASSYGGLHYGYTF	TGTGCCAGCAGTTACGGGGGGTTACACTATGGCTACACCTTC
NA	TRBJ1-1	few	TRBV10-3	CAISDGSRGNTEAFF	TGTGCCATCAGTGATGGCAGTCGGGGGAACACTGAAGCTTTCTTT
TRBD1	TRBJ2-7	NA	TRBV6-2/TRBV6-3	CAINRDRDYEQYF	TGTGCCATCAACCGGGACAGGGACTACGAGCAGTACTTC
NA	TRBJ1-2	few	TRBV6-6	CASSYKTDIKYGYTF	TGTGCCAGCAGTTACAAGACAGACATCAAGTATGGCTACACCTTC
NA	TRBJ1-5	few	TRBV28	CASSLGIGSGQPQHF	TGTGCCAGCAGTTTGGGGATTGGCAGTGGTCAGCCCCAGCATTTT
TRBD1	TRBJ1-2	NA	TRBV20-1	CSADWTGGHGYTF	TGCAGTGCTGATTGGACAGGGGGCCATGGCTACACCTTC
NA	TRBJ2-7	NA	TRBV7-2	CASSWQSYNEQYF	TGTGCCAGCAGCTGGCAGTCGTACAATGAGCAGTACTTC
NA	TRBJ1-5	NA	TRBV2	CASSALQGLQPQHF	TGTGCCAGCAGTGCATTGCAGGGCTTACAGCCCCAGCATTTT
NA	TRBJ1-1	NA	TRBV7-3	CASSLTGMQGTEAFF	TGTGCCAGCAGCCTCACAGGGATGCAGGGCACTGAAGCTTTCTTT
TRBD1	TRBJ1-6	NA	TRBV29-1	CSVLPEQGSPLHF	TGCAGCGTTCTACCGGAACAGGGGTCACCCCTCCACTTT
NA	TRBJ2-7	few	TRBV11-2	CASSPSRNRAAGAYEQYF	TGTGCCAGCAGCCCCTCGAGAAACAGGGCGGCCGGGGCTTACGAGCAGTACTTC
NA	TRBJ2-2	NA	TRBV15	CATSRVGELFF	TGTGCCACCAGCAGAGTGGGGGAGCTGTTTTTT
NA	TRBJ2-1	NA	TRBV6-6	CAIAGHNEQFF	TGTGCCATCGCGGGGCACAATGAGCAGTTCTTC
NA	TRBJ1-1	once	TRBV20-1	CSASGYSDTEAFF	TGCAGTGCTAGCGGGTATTCGGACACTGAAGCTTTCTTT
NA	TRBJ2-7	NA	TRBV29-1	CSVGGTTIGVYEQYF	TGCAGCGTTGGGGGGACAACCATTGGGGTCTACGAGCAGTACTTC
NA	TRBJ2-1	NA	TRBV11-2	CASSLGGTPGNEQFF	TGTGCCAGCAGCTTAGGAGGGACTCCGGGAAATGAGCAGTTCTTC
TRBD1	TRBJ2-7	NA	TRBV12-3/TRBV12-4	CASSLSGTGRSYEQYF	TGTGCCAGCAGTTTAAGCGGGACAGGGCGCTCCTACGAGCAGTACTTC